A single sample is the source of the 23 T cell receptor beta chains below, sequenced in a study of PD-L1 blockade in urothelial cancer (TCRdb year 2017). Reading the label with the study, this specimen's time point is: peripheral blood 6 weeks after treatment start. Receptor amplification or capture employed the immunoSEQ multiplex PCR assay. The table comes from immuneACCESS by way of TCRdb, which keeps in-frame sequences with V and J called. Part of the clones is missing from these tables; in studies checked, under half for an unresolved V gene and the rest for unknown reasons. This sample holds about 120,000 clones; roughly 88% were observed only once. The ten largest clones take up 2.4% of the sample. The sequencing here drew on PBMCs, taken around atezolizumab (anti-PD-L1) treatment. All receptors come from a man aged 45-65 years with urothelial cancer.

The chain uses TRBV5-1 and TRBJ2-3; D may be TRBD2 (6 bases). The CDR3 extends over 14 amino acids. Per germline, CDR1 SGHRS and CDR2 YFSETQ. Deletions cut 2 bases from V and 6 bases from J, with 13 bases between. This CDR3 is CASSFSGGADTQYF. The CDR3 DNA is TGCGCCAGCAGCTTTAGCGGTGGGGCGGATACGCAGTATTTT.

The chain employs TRBV11-1 and TRBJ2-1, with a possible D match to TRBD2 (5 bases). CDR1 is SGHAT and CDR2 is FQDESV in the germline V gene (reference sequence). The length of the CDR3 is 14 residues. Trimming took 3 bases from V and 2 from J, leaving 8 bases between them. This CDR3 reads CASSFTGAYNEQFF. The CDR3, as DNA: TGTGCCAGCAGCTTTACCGGGGCCTACAATGAGCAGTTCTTC.

The chain joins TRBV6-5 to TRBJ1-1; 9 bases fit TRBD1. Germline CDR1 is MNHEY and CDR2 is SVGAGI. V trimming: 4 bases; J trimming: 6 bases; junction bases outside the gene matches: 9. The CDR3 sequence is 15 residues long. CDR3 residues: CASSSAGTGRSEAFF. The CDR3 nucleotides are TGTGCCAGCAGTTCCGCCGGGACAGGGAGGTCTGAAGCTTTCTTT.

This clone was observed once. The V call is TRBV7-2, the J call TRBJ1-5; maybe TRBD1 (5 bases). V lost 1 base, J lost 5 bases, and 12 bases lay in between. Germline CDR1 reads SGHTA; CDR2 reads FQGNSA. CDR3 size: 15 residues. For the CDR3, the DNA is TGTGCCAGCAGCTTAGTCGCAGGGTCCTATCAGCCCCAGCATTTT. Encoded protein: CASSLVAGSYQPQHF.

The chain combines TRBV28 with TRBJ2-1, with TRBD1 matching over 10 bases. The CDR3 contains 15 residues. Germline CDR1 is MDHEN and CDR2 is SYDVKM. The V and J ends lost 5 bases and 7 bases, in that order; junction bases with no gene match: 8. CDR3 bases: TGTGCCAGCAGTCCCGGGACAGGGGTGATGAATGAGCAGTTCTTC. As protein: CASSPGTGVMNEQFF. Full variable domain (rest looked up from reference TRBV28 and TRBJ2-1): DVKVTQSSRYLVKRTGEKVFLECVQDMDHENMFWYRQDPGLGLRLIYFSYDVKMKEKGDIPEGYSVSREKKERFSLILESASTNQTSMYLCASSPGTGVMNEQFFGPGTRLTVL.

CDR3 sequence: CASSERGHEQYF. DNA for the CDR3: TGTGCCAGTAGCGAGCGGGGGCACGAGCAGTACTTC. The rearrangement links TRBV19 to TRBJ2-7; 8 bases line up with TRBD2. CDR1 and CDR2 (germline): LNHDA, SQIVND (reference sequence). V lost 6 bases to trimming and J lost 5 bases; unmatched junction nucleotides: 3. This CDR3 comprises 12 residues.

This sequence joins TRBV2 and TRBJ2-3, with D possibly TRBD2 on 5 matching bases. Looked up from germline, CDR1 is SNHLY and CDR2 is FYNNEI. The CDR3 length is 15 residues. The V gene lost 6 bases and the J gene lost 2 bases, with 15 bases spanning the gap. The CDR3 loop is CASRRDNGNTDTQYF. CDR3 bases: TGTGCCAGCAGACGAGATAACGGGAACACAGATACGCAGTATTTT.

The chain is built from TRBV2 and TRBJ2-3; D possibly corresponds to TRBD1 (5 bases). The ends were cut back, 4 bases at V and 5 bases at J, with 10 bases in the middle. There are 13 residues in the CDR3. The germline V gene encodes CDR1 SNHLY and CDR2 FYNNEI. The CDR3 DNA follows: TGTGCCAGCAGTGTAGGGGCGGTAGATACGCAGTATTTT. Protein sequence: CASSVGAVDTQYF.

The chain uses TRBV19 and TRBJ2-1; D gene uncertain. CDR1 is LNHDA, CDR2 SQIVND, per germline (reference sequence). Trimming took off 0 bases at V and 10 bases at J, with 7 bases between the two ends. The CDR3 extends over 12 amino acids. The DNA of the CDR3 is TGTGCCAGTAGTATAGATCTACTAGAGCAGTTCTTC. It is translated as CASSIDLLEQFF. Based on the CDR3 plus reference TRBV19 and TRBJ2-1, the full variable domain is DGGITQSPKYLFRKEGQNVTLSCEQNLNHDAMYWYRQDPGQGLRLIYYSQIVNDFQKGDIAEGYSVSREKKESFPLTVTSAQKNPTAFYLCASSIDLLEQFFGPGTRLTVL.

The genes are TRBV6-1 and TRBJ2-7; TRBD2 agrees at 7 bases. Germline loops: CDR1 MNHNS, CDR2 SASEGT. Unmatched junction bases numbered 6, after V lost 2 bases and J lost 2 bases. This CDR3 has 15 amino acids. Here the CDR3 DNA reads TGTGCCAGCAGTGAAAGACTAGCCAGTCCCTACGAGCAGTACTTC. This translates into CASSERLASPYEQYF.

This chain uses TRBV5-6 with TRBJ2-2; D uncertain. The CDR3 is made up of 13 amino acids. V lost 0 bases to trimming and J lost 9 bases, with 9 bases between them. Per germline, CDR1 SGHDT and CDR2 YYEEEE. CDR3 nucleotides: TGTGCCAGCAGCTTGGCGGTGGTGCGGGAGCTGTTTTTT. Its translation: CASSLAVVRELFF.

V and J are TRBV2 and TRBJ1-6; 9 bases match TRBD1. The V and J ends lost 6 bases and 9 bases, in that order; junction bases with no gene match: 9. Germline V gives CDR1 SNHLY, CDR2 FYNNEI. The CDR3 is 15 residues long. This chain's CDR3 is CASRGQGGGISPLHF. The DNA of the CDR3 is TGTGCCAGCAGGGGACAGGGTGGGGGGATTTCACCCCTCCACTTT.

This clone was counted between two and nine times. The CDR3 nucleotides read TGCGCCAGCAGCCAAGTCGATTTAGGACTCTCTGGGGCCAACGTCCTGACTTTC. The encoded protein is CASSQVDLGLSGANVLTF. This chain uses TRBV4-1 with TRBJ2-6; D may be TRBD2 (5 bases). This CDR3 region has 18 residues. Trimming took 1 base from V and 0 from J, leaving 13 bases between them. Germline CDR1 MGHRA, CDR2 YSYEKL.

The rearrangement links TRBV5-1 to TRBJ2-7; weak D call: TRBD2 (6 bases). Germline CDR1 reads SGHRS; CDR2 reads YFSETQ. This CDR3 comprises 14 residues. Trimming left V 4 bases short and J 0 bases short, with 11 bases between. DNA of the CDR3: TGCGCCAGCAGCATTCTAGCGTTCTCCTACGAGCAGTACTTC. Protein product: CASSILAFSYEQYF.

This chain joins TRBV7-9 and TRBJ2-2; 13 nucleotides agree with TRBD2. Germline values: CDR1 SEHNR, CDR2 FQNEAQ (reference sequence). The CDR3 totals 17 residues. The CDR3 DNA sequence: TGTGCTAGCCTCGACCCTCGGACTAGCGGGAGTACCGGGGAGCTGTTTTTT. Amino acid sequence: CASLDPRTSGSTGELFF.

The chain is built from TRBV30 and TRBJ1-1; D is possibly TRBD1 (5 bases). Trimming removed 4 bases at V and 1 base at J, with 10 bases between. CDR3 size: 13 residues. The germline V gene encodes CDR1 GTSNPN and CDR2 SVGIG (reference sequence). The CDR3 sequence: CAWKGLGNTEAFF. The DNA for the CDR3 is TGTGCCTGGAAGGGGTTAGGGAACACTGAAGCTTTCTTT.

V gene TRBV28 combines with J gene TRBJ1-5; 10 bases are shared with TRBD1. The V gene's germline CDR1 is MDHEN and CDR2 SYDVKM. The J segment lost 10 bases and the V segment lost 4 bases, leaving 7 bases of the junction unmatched. CDR3 length: 14 residues. The CDR3 is CASSSGTGVYPQHF. The CDR3 bases are TGTGCCAGCAGTTCCGGGACAGGGGTTTATCCCCAGCATTTT.

This clone was detected many times. This chain connects TRBV6-5 to TRBJ1-1; D is perhaps TRBD1 (5 bases). Germline V gene lookup returns CDR1 MNHEY and CDR2 SVGAGI. CDR3 length: 14 residues. Trimming took off 4 bases at V and 0 bases at J, with 9 bases between the two ends. CDR3 nucleotide sequence: TGTGCCAGCAGTTTCGACAGAATGAACACTGAAGCTTTCTTT. As protein: CASSFDRMNTEAFF.

V is TRBV25-1 and J is TRBJ2-7; 12 bases agree with TRBD2. This CDR3 comprises 17 residues. Germline CDR1 and CDR2: MGHDK and SYGVNS. V lost 2 bases to trimming and J lost 7 bases; unmatched junction nucleotides: 12. The CDR3 bases are TGTGCCAGCAGTGAACCCCCCTCTAGCGGGAGGGCCGGTGAGCAGTACTTC. Amino acids: CASSEPPSSGRAGEQYF.

V is TRBV18 and J is TRBJ2-7; 10 nucleotides agree with TRBD1. The CDR3 is 15 amino acids. CDR1 is KGHSH, CDR2 LQKENI, per germline. The V segment lost 2 bases and the J segment 1 base; nucleotides outside the gene matches: 2. The CDR3 DNA sequence: TGTGCCAGCTCACCAGGGACAGGGGAATCCTACGAGCAGTACTTC. Residues: CASSPGTGESYEQYF.

The chain has TRBV5-8 and TRBJ2-7; tentative D call: TRBD1 (6 bases). Looked up from germline, CDR1 is SGHTS and CDR2 is YDEGEE. Between the trimmed V and J ends, which lost 0 bases and 1 base, there was a span of 8 bases. This CDR3 spans 14 amino acids. As DNA, the CDR3 is TGTGCCAGCAGCTTGGGGGACACTTCCTACGAGCAGTACTTC. Residues: CASSLGDTSYEQYF.

This chain uses TRBV5-1 with TRBJ2-3; D is perhaps TRBD2 (6 bases). This CDR3 contains 16 residues. Per the germline V gene, CDR1 is SGHRS and CDR2 is YFSETQ. Trimming stripped 3 bases from V and 0 bases from J, with 14 bases between. The CDR3 protein is CASSSTSRGSTDTQYF. The CDR3 coding sequence is TGCGCCAGCAGCTCGACTAGTAGAGGGAGCACAGATACGCAGTATTTT.

CDR3 region: CASSPVAGVYNEQFF. The CDR3 bases are TGTGCCAGCTCACCGGTAGCGGGAGTCTACAATGAGCAGTTCTTC. This chain joins TRBV18 and TRBJ2-1; 9 nucleotides align to TRBD2. V was pared by 3 bases and J by 3 bases, with 3 bases of the junction left unmatched. Germline CDR1 and CDR2: KGHSH and LQKENI. The CDR3 loop spans 15 amino acids. Using reference TRBV18 and TRBJ2-1 for the parts outside the CDR3, the full variable domain is NAGVMQNPRHLVRRRGQEARLRCSPMKGHSHVYWYRQLPEEGLKFMVYLQKENIIDESGMPKERFSAEFPKEGPSILRIQQVVRGDSAAYFCASSPVAGVYNEQFFGPGTRLTVL.